This T cell receptor beta chain appears in the sequencing data of a study of T cells after yellow fever vaccination. General study points: A limited proportion of clonotypes was detected within both the CD4 and CD8 compartments. A large majority of primary-vaccination clones showed up again after the booster (under 98% CD4, roughly 88% CD8).

One entry per CDR3 protein results from TCRdb running MiXCR on the 5' RACE reads. Found here are approximately 34,000 distinct CDR3 sequences, about 6.3% of them singletons; the top ten hold around a fifth. In this sample, this clonotype turned up many times. The CDR3 runs 14 residues. Germline-derived CDR1 and CDR2 are SGHRS and YFSETQ. Trimming removed 5 bases at V and 4 bases at J, with 16 bases between. The clonotype comes from a young man who received the YFV17D yellow fever vaccine. The source was PBMCs, either bulk or a sorted T-cell subset (CD4+, CD8+, memory, or dextramer-sorted; not recorded which), collected on the day of the first yellow fever vaccination. This sequence joins TRBV5-1 and TRBJ2-7, with a possible D match to TRBD1 (6 bases). DNA for the CDR3: TGCGCCAGCAGGTGGGGCGCAGGGGAGTACGAGCAGTACTTC. It translates to CASRWGAGEYEQYF.